The present TCR beta chain was sequenced within a study of blood T cell repertoires in COVID-19. The overall study: Samples came from the United States, Italy and Spain, spanning acute and convalescent COVID-19. Sample material is recorded as cDNA or gDNA derived from T cells, B-cell-depleted T cells, or PBMCs.

In the study's own analysis: Reference gene primer amplification yielded estimated nucleated cell counts. Profiled with immunoSEQ multiplex PCR; TCRdb holds only in-frame clones, not every one. D and trimming were read from the DNA, whereas the V and J calls and clone size are those reported in that table. Counted here are fewer than 350,000 clones, approximately 89% occurring once; the ten biggest clones make up 3% to 4.5%. Seattle enrolled patients during active infection and tracked them longitudinally. CDR1 LGHDT and CDR2 YNNKEL come from the germline V gene (reference sequence). V gave up 7 bases and J gave up 6 bases; unmatched junction bases: 8. The length of the CDR3 is 14 residues.

The chain has TRBV3-1 (or the pseudogene TRBV3-2) and TRBJ2-2; 7 nucleotides agree with TRBD1. This receptor was obtained from a woman between 55 and 75 years old with COVID-19, enrolled during active disease. The sequencing input was peripheral blood. This chain's CDR3 is CASIETGSSGELFF. CDR3 DNA: TGTGCCAGCATCGAGACAGGGTCATCCGGGGAGCTGTTTTTT.